The clone carrying this T cell receptor (beta chain) has just a few counts. CDR3 length: 12 residues. Germline V lookup: CDR1 LGHDT, CDR2 YNNKEL (reference sequence). Trimming shortened V by 0 bases and J by 7 bases, and 3 bases separated the two germline ends. A J-beta primer mix and a sample-barcoded 5' primer were used in a second PCR of roughly 7 to 12 cycles. TCRdb used MiXCR to reprocess the 5' RACE reads, holding one entry per CDR3 protein. The sample records 1.5 million to 2 million distinct CDR3 sequences, approximately 40% being singletons. This record comes from a study of blood T cells in healthy people across ages.

The chain employs TRBV3-1 and TRBJ2-2, with D unclear. This sequence originates from a human donor in good health. The sequenced sample was blood. DNA of the CDR3: TGTGCCAGCAGCCAAGATTACGGGGAGCTGTTTTTT. This translates into CASSQDYGELFF.